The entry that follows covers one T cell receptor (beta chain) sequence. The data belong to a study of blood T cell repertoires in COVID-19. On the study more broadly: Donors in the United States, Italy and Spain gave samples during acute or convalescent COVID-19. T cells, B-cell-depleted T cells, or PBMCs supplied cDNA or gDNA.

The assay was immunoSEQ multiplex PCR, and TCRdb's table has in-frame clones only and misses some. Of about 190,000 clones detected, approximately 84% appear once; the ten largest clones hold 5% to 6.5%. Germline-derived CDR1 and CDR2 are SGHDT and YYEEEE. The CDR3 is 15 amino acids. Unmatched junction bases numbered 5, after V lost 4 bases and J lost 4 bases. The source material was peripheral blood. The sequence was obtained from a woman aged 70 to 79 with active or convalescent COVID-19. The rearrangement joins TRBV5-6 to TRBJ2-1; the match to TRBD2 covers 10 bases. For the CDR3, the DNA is TGTGCCAGCAGCCCTAGCGGGAGAGGTTACAATGAGCAGTTCTTC. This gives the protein CASSPSGRGYNEQFF.